This entry lists 17 T cell receptor beta chains sequenced from one sample in a study of T cells after yellow fever vaccination. TCRdb called the 5' RACE reads again in MiXCR, with one record for every CDR3 protein. The sample yields approximately 140,000 distinct CDR3 sequences, 7.7% seen once. This specimen consisted of CD4+ T cells sorted from PBMCs, obtained 5 days after the yellow fever booster vaccination. These receptors all come from a man aged 30 to 39 who received the YFV17D yellow fever vaccine.

This clonotype has ten or more counts. The rearrangement joins TRBV15 to TRBJ2-1, with 13 bases that match TRBD2. The ends lost 4 bases at V and 13 bases at J; junction bases unmatched: 7. The germline V gene has CDR1 LNHNV and CDR2 YYDKDF (reference sequence). The CDR3 runs to 14 residues. The CDR3 DNA follows: TGTGCCACCAGCACGAGGACTAGCGGGAGAGTACAGTTCTTC. It yields the protein CATSTRTSGRVQFF.

This chain uses TRBV18 with TRBJ2-7, with D possibly matching TRBD1 (5 bases). This CDR3 has 12 residues. Germline loops: CDR1 KGHSH, CDR2 LQKENI. The V gene lost 6 bases and the J gene lost 6 bases, with 12 bases spanning the gap. CDR3 region: CASSPRGLEQYF. In nucleotides, the CDR3 is TGTGCCAGCTCCCCAAGGGGTCTCGAGCAGTACTTC.

The chain uses TRBV5-1 and TRBJ1-5; perhaps TRBD1 as D (6 bases). Trimming took off 4 bases at V and 3 bases at J, with 11 bases between the two ends. CDR3 length equals 14 residues. Germline CDR1 is SGHRS and CDR2 is YFSETQ. CDR3 amino acids: CASSTGQSNQPQHF. The CDR3 DNA reads TGCGCCAGCAGCACAGGACAGTCCAATCAGCCCCAGCATTTT.

This clonotype was detected ten times or more. The rearrangement uses TRBV5-1 and TRBJ2-3; 11 bases align to TRBD2. CDR3 length equals 17 residues. In germline, CDR1 is SGHRS, CDR2 YFSETQ. V gave up 0 bases and J gave up 4 bases; unmatched junction bases: 7. The CDR3 sequence: CASSLAITSGSADTQYF. The CDR3 bases are TGCGCCAGCAGCTTGGCTATTACTAGCGGGAGTGCAGATACGCAGTATTTT.

This clonotype showed up many times. The chain joins TRBV20-1 to TRBJ1-1, with TRBD1 as a possible D gene (6 bases). CDR3 length: 16 residues. The germline CDR1 and CDR2 sequences are DFQATT and SNEGSKA (reference sequence). V gave up 0 bases and J gave up 5 bases, with 19 bases separating them. The DNA for the CDR3 is TGCAGTGCTAGAGAAGGGTTTGACAGGAGGGGGACTGAAGCTTTCTTT. Translated, it gives CSAREGFDRRGTEAFF.

This clonotype has ten or more counts. This chain joins TRBV20-1 and TRBJ2-2, with D uncertain. The V and J ends lost 6 bases and 4 bases respectively, with 12 bases between them. From germline, CDR1 is DFQATT and CDR2 SNEGSKA (reference sequence). The CDR3 is 13 residues long. In DNA form, the CDR3 reads TGCAGTGCATTCGGTCCCGGCACCGGGGAGCTGTTTTTT. Its translation is CSAFGPGTGELFF.

The table lists this clonotype with many counts. The CDR3 coding sequence is TGCGCCAGCCAAGAGAACCACTACGAGCAGTACTTC. It yields the protein CASQENHYEQYF. The chain is built from TRBV5-1 and TRBJ2-7; no clear D. This CDR3 region has 12 residues. CDR1 is SGHRS, CDR2 YFSETQ, per germline. The germline V and J ends were trimmed by 7 bases and 3 bases, with 11 bases remaining between them.

This chain links TRBV6-2 or TRBV6-3 with TRBJ2-2; TRBD1 agrees at 8 bases. The ends lost 6 bases at V and 1 base at J; junction bases unmatched: 13. This CDR3 is built from 18 residues. Per the germline V gene, CDR1 is MNHEY and CDR2 is SVGEGT. Here the CDR3 DNA reads TGTGCCAGCAGCCGGACCAGGACAGGGCCGAAGAACACCGGGGAGCTGTTTTTT. Amino acids: CASSRTRTGPKNTGELFF.

This clonotype showed up many times. The chain employs TRBV11-2 and TRBJ2-1; 13 nucleotides align to TRBD2. The trim removed 5 bases at V and 7 bases at J, leaving 8 bases unmatched. CDR1 is SGHAT and CDR2 is FQNNGV in the germline V gene. The CDR3 consists of 16 residues. The CDR3 protein is CASSPRTSGRRNEQFF. DNA for the CDR3: TGTGCCAGCAGCCCACGGACTAGCGGGAGAAGGAATGAGCAGTTCTTC.

This chain connects TRBV10-3 to TRBJ1-2, with 7 positions matching TRBD1. Germline V gene data show CDR1 as ENHRY and CDR2 as SYGVKD. The CDR3 has 15 amino acids. Trimming removed 1 base from V and 3 bases from J; junction bases left unmatched: 5. This CDR3 reads CAISELTGKDYGYTF. CDR3 DNA: TGTGCCATCAGTGAGTTGACAGGGAAGGACTATGGCTACACCTTC.

This chain links TRBV4-3 with TRBJ2-1; TRBD1 agrees at 9 bases. J was trimmed by 9 bases and V by 0 bases; bases with no gene match: 9. In germline, CDR1 is LGHNA, CDR2 YSLEER. The CDR3 length is 16 residues. Written as DNA, the CDR3 is TGCGCCAGCAGCCAAGAGAGAACAGGGGGCCGGGGTGAGCAGTTCTTC. Encoded protein: CASSQERTGGRGEQFF.

The table lists this clonotype with many counts. J is TRBJ1-1 and V is TRBV20-1; a possible D gene is TRBD1 (6 bases). The germline CDR1 and CDR2 sequences are DFQATT and SNEGSKA (reference sequence). V dropped 3 bases and J dropped 4 bases, with 12 bases sitting between them. The CDR3 has 13 amino acids. The DNA for the CDR3 is TGCAGTGCTAGGCTTACAGGGCCCACTGAAGCTTTCTTT. Translating gives CSARLTGPTEAFF.

This clonotype was recorded at least ten times. V and J are TRBV4-3 and TRBJ1-4; the D gene is possibly TRBD1 (5 bases). Germline V CDR1 and CDR2: LGHNA, YSLEER. With 5 bases removed from V and 5 bases from J, the gap between germline ends came to 9 bases. CDR3 length: 13 residues. CDR3 sequence reads: CASSSGLNEKLFF. Written as DNA, the CDR3 is TGCGCCAGCAGCTCAGGGCTCAATGAAAAACTGTTTTTT.

This clonotype was detected ten times or more. The chain links TRBV10-3 to TRBJ1-2, with D possibly matching TRBD1 (6 bases). Trimming stripped 6 bases from V and 6 bases from J, with 11 bases between. The V gene's germline CDR1 is ENHRY and CDR2 SYGVKD. The CDR3 totals 12 residues. This CDR3 reads CAISRGAHGYTF. CDR3 bases: TGTGCCATCAGCCGGGGGGCGCATGGCTACACCTTC.

This clonotype was picked up many times. This chain links TRBV7-3 with TRBJ2-1; 10 bases align to TRBD1. Per the germline V gene, CDR1 is SGHTA and CDR2 is FQGTGA. The V gene end was trimmed by 6 bases and the J gene end by 6 bases; junction bases not matched to a gene: 8. The CDR3 contains 15 residues. This chain's CDR3 is CASSSPGTGVNEQFF. The CDR3 DNA follows: TGTGCCAGCAGTTCCCCCGGGACAGGGGTCAATGAGCAGTTCTTC. The whole variable domain, remainder taken from reference TRBV7-3 and TRBJ2-1, is GAGVSQTPSNKVTEKGKYVELRCDPISGHTALYWYRQSLGQGPEFLIYFQGTGAADDSGLPNDRFFAVRPEGSVSTLKIQRTERGDSAVYLCASSSPGTGVNEQFFGPGTRLTVL.

This clonotype was recorded at least ten times. The chain carries TRBV20-1 and TRBJ2-7, with no clear D. CDR3 length equals 12 residues. The germline CDR1 and CDR2 sequences are DFQATT and SNEGSKA (reference sequence). Between the trimmed V and J ends, which lost 1 base and 5 bases, there was a span of 9 bases. The CDR3 nucleotides are TGCAGTGCTAGAGTACGGTCCCACGAGCAGTACTTC. Amino acids: CSARVRSHEQYF.

This clonotype has a count of ten or more. The chain joins TRBV29-1 to TRBJ2-2; 8 nucleotides align to TRBD1. Germline-derived CDR1 and CDR2 are SQVTM and ANQGSEA. Trimming at V came to 6 bases and at J to 6 bases, leaving 9 bases not matched to a gene. The CDR3 sequence is 14 residues long. The CDR3, as DNA: TGCAGCGTAGGTTCGGGACAGGACGCCGGGGAGCTGTTTTTT. Translated, it gives CSVGSGQDAGELFF.